These 27 T cell receptor beta chains share one sample of origin, sequenced in a study of T cells in women clearing cervical HPV infection. Repertoires were generated with immunoSEQ multiplex PCR, while TCRdb's copy carries only in-frame clones and drops some. This sample carries around 44,000 clones, with about 8% going to the ten biggest clones. What was sequenced was blood buffy coat. The source is a woman aged 18 to 75 with a cervical HPV16 infection that either progressed to CIN3+ or cleared (not recorded which).

A note on this clone: The read falls 3 residues short of the CDR3 end, and the missing part is taken from the germline J gene. J is TRBJ2-7 and V is TRBV18; 16 bases map to TRBD2. This CDR3 spans 17 amino acids. Germline CDR1 is KGHSH and CDR2 is LQKENI. V lost 3 bases to trimming and J lost 6 bases; unmatched junction nucleotides: 8. The sequenced part of the CDR3 DNA is TGTGCCAGCTCACCTCCGGGACTAGCGGGAGGGCCATCCGAG. It specifies CASSPPGLAGGPSE. The full CDR3 protein reads CASSPPGLAGGPSEQYF.

A remark on this clone: The read finishes 3 residues shy of the CDR3 end, and the germline J gene is used to complete it. The V gene is TRBV20-1, the J gene TRBJ1-6, with D possibly matching TRBD1 (6 bases). Germline loops: CDR1 DFQATT, CDR2 SNEGSKA (reference sequence). The V and J ends lost 1 base and 7 bases respectively, with 17 bases between them. The CDR3 has 16 amino acids. This chain's CDR3 is CSARVPTGAGNSPLHF. CDR3 DNA (partial): TGCAGTGCTAGAGTCCCGACAGGAGCGGGGAATTCACCC.

This CDR3 is CASSSPGDKPTDTQYF. The covered CDR3 bases are TGTGCCAGCAGCTCCCCCGGGGACAAACCCACAGATACG. The chain recombines TRBV7-6 with TRBJ2-3, with D tentatively TRBD1 (6 bases). From the germline J gene comes the end of the CDR3, since the read stops 3 residues before it. The CDR3 runs 16 residues. Trimming cost V 4 bases and J 2 bases, with 16 bases left between them. Looked up from germline, CDR1 is SGHVS and CDR2 is FNYEAQ.

Turning to this clone: Sequencing ends 3 residues short of the CDR3 end; the germline J gene provides the rest. The chain combines TRBV5-5 with TRBJ1-1, with D possibly being TRBD1 (5 bases). The CDR3 has 15 amino acids. V lost 0 bases and J 5 bases, leaving 14 bases between the germline ends. Germline CDR1 reads SGHKS; CDR2 reads YYEKEE (reference sequence). The CDR3 is CASSLAPGDETEAFF. CDR3 bases read: TGTGCCAGCAGCTTGGCCCCGGGGGATGAGACTGAA. Complete variable domain (other parts from reference TRBV5-5 and TRBJ1-1): DAGVTQSPTHLIKTRGQQVTLRCSPISGHKSVSWYQQVLGQGPQFIFQYYEKEERGRGNFPDRFSARQFPNYSSELNVNALLLGDSALYLCASSLAPGDETEAFFGQGTRLTVV.

A word on this clone: The read stops 3 residues short of the end of the CDR3; the missing end is completed from the germline J gene. The chain has TRBV20-1 and TRBJ1-2, with D possibly TRBD1 on 5 matching bases. Germline values: CDR1 DFQATT, CDR2 SNEGSKA (reference sequence). There are 14 residues in the CDR3. The CDR3 protein is CSASPWGLLYGYTF. CDR3 DNA, as far as it was read: TGCAGTGCTAGTCCTTGGGGCCTACTATACGGC.

As regards this clone: The read ends 3 residues before the CDR3 terminus; that terminus is restored from the germline J gene. V usage is TRBV20-1 and J usage is TRBJ2-7; D is unresolved. Trimming stripped 2 bases from V and 2 bases from J, with 13 bases between. Germline loops: CDR1 DFQATT, CDR2 SNEGSKA (reference sequence). The CDR3 is 14 residues long. CDR3 sequence reads: CSARNIALTYEQYF. The part of the CDR3 DNA that was read is TGCAGTGCTAGAAATATAGCTTTAACCTACGAG.

For this clone: The read stops 3 residues short of the end of the CDR3; the missing end is completed from the germline J gene. This chain links TRBV20-1 with TRBJ2-1; TRBD2 matches 8 bases. CDR1 DFQATT and CDR2 SNEGSKA come from the germline V gene (reference sequence). The CDR3 sequence is 14 residues long. The junction had 7 bases not matched to a gene; V was cut back by 2 bases and J by 7 bases. CDR3 sequence: CSARLSGRQNEQFF. The sequenced CDR3 bases are TGCAGTGCTAGACTCAGCGGGAGACAGAATGAG.

A remark on this clone: Sequencing ends 3 residues short of the CDR3 end; the germline J gene provides the rest. The chain combines TRBV7-3 with TRBJ1-2; D is unclear. The CDR3 covers 13 residues. From germline, CDR1 is SGHTA and CDR2 FQGTGA. Trimming shortened V by 0 bases and J by 3 bases, and 5 bases separated the two germline ends. The CDR3 here is CASSLTGYYGYTF. The DNA read from the CDR3 is TGTGCCAGCAGCTTAACAGGGTACTATGGC.

The CDR3 bases that were read are TGCGCCAGCAGCCCCACAGGGATTTCCTCCACTGAA. Encoded protein: CASSPTGISSTE. In full, the CDR3 reads CASSPTGISSTEAFF. The V and J genes are TRBV5-1 and TRBJ1-1; perhaps TRBD1 as D (6 bases). The sequence runs out 3 residues before the end of the CDR3; the remainder is reconstructed from the germline J gene. Looked up from germline, CDR1 is SGHRS and CDR2 is YFSETQ. Trimming took 4 bases from V and 4 from J, leaving 17 bases between them. The CDR3 length is 15 residues. Combining the CDR3 with reference TRBV5-1 and TRBJ1-1 gives the whole variable domain KAGVTQTPRYLIKTRGQQVTLSCSPISGHRSVSWYQQTPGQGLQFLFEYFSETQRNKGNFPGRFSGRQFSNSRSEMNVSTLELGDSALYLCASSPTGISSTEAFFGQGTRLTVV.

Points on this clone: The CDR3 goes on 3 residues after the read ends, and that part is filled in from the germline J gene. The chain has TRBV18 and TRBJ1-3; D might be TRBD1 (5 bases). V shed 1 base and J shed 0 bases, with 13 bases lying between them. CDR1 KGHSH and CDR2 LQKENI come from the germline V gene. CDR3 length equals 17 residues. The sequenced part of the CDR3 DNA is TGTGCCAGCTCACCACGCGAGGGGCCAAGCTCTGGAAACACC. As protein: CASSPREGPSSGNT. The whole CDR3 protein is CASSPREGPSSGNTIYF. Full variable domain (remainder filled in from reference TRBV18 and TRBJ1-3): NAGVMQNPRHLVRRRGQEARLRCSPMKGHSHVYWYRQLPEEGLKFMVYLQKENIIDESGMPKERFSAEFPKEGPSILRIQQVVRGDSAAYFCASSPREGPSSGNTIYFGEGSWLTVV.

Turning to this clone: The missing CDR3 end, 3 residues past where the read stops, is filled in from the germline J gene. V gene TRBV11-2 combines with J gene TRBJ1-6; the match to TRBD1 covers 8 bases. CDR1 and CDR2 from the germline V gene are SGHAT and FQNNGV. The junction had 11 bases not matched to a gene; V was cut back by 6 bases and J by 10 bases. This CDR3 is 15 amino acids long. The CDR3 protein is CASSSGQGSLSPLHF. CDR3 DNA, as far as it was read: TGTGCCAGCAGTTCCGGACAGGGATCGTTGTCACCC.

For this clone: One end of the junction fails to match germline, which may point to a read error. The CDR3 end falls 3 residues outside the read, so it is completed with the germline J gene. The genes are TRBV5-6 and TRBJ2-1; D ambiguous. The CDR3 has 11 amino acids. Per germline, CDR1 SGHDT and CDR2 YYEEEE. The CDR3 loop is CASSSFNEQFF. Incomplete CDR3 DNA: TGTGCCAGCAGCTCCTTCAATGAG.

Concerning this clone itself: The read ends 3 residues before the CDR3 terminus; that terminus is restored from the germline J gene. This chain joins TRBV16 and TRBJ2-7, with D maybe TRBD1 (5 bases). The CDR3 is 13 amino acids. Germline assignment: CDR1 KGHSY and CDR2 FQNENV. The ends were cut back, 4 bases at V and 3 bases at J, with 10 bases in the middle. This CDR3 reads CASSLNRFYEQYF. CDR3 DNA (partial): TGTGCCAGCAGCCTAAACAGGTTCTACGAG.

Points on this clone: The sequenced fragment ends 3 residues before the CDR3 boundary, so the rest is inferred from the germline J gene. V gene TRBV2 combines with J gene TRBJ1-6, with D tentatively TRBD1 (5 bases). Germline CDR1 and CDR2: SNHLY and FYNNEI. Between the trimmed V and J ends, which lost 3 bases and 11 bases, there was a span of 11 bases. The CDR3 length is 13 residues. CDR3 DNA, as far as it was read: TGTGCCAGCAGTGAGCAGGGAATAGCACCC. Translated: CASSEQGIAP. The CDR3 as a whole reads CASSEQGIAPLHF.

Worth noting for this clone: The read ends 3 residues shy of where the CDR3 ends; the end is completed using the germline J gene. The rearrangement joins TRBV13 to TRBJ1-1, with 7 bases lining up with TRBD1. V dropped 5 bases and J dropped 5; count of bases not matched to a gene: 5. In germline, CDR1 is PRHDT, CDR2 FYEKMQ (reference sequence). The CDR3 runs to 13 residues. The chain's CDR3 is CASSPGGVTEAFF. CDR3 bases read: TGTGCCAGCAGCCCAGGGGGAGTGACTGAA.

Remarks on this clone: The CDR3 goes on 3 residues after the read ends, and that part is filled in from the germline J gene. The V call is TRBV7-2, the J call TRBJ1-6, with D uncertain. This CDR3 has 15 amino acids. Trimming removed 0 bases from V and 10 bases from J, with 13 bases in between. Germline-derived CDR1 and CDR2 are SGHTA and FQGNSA. CDR3 DNA, as far as it was read: TGTGCCAGCAGCTTAGCGCAATACGGTGAATCACCC. Its protein is CASSLAQYGESP. The entire CDR3 protein is CASSLAQYGESPLHF.

Of note for this clone: The read halts 3 residues ahead of the CDR3 end, with the missing end drawn from the germline J gene. This sample also contains other DNA sequences that code for the same CDR3. The V and J genes are TRBV6-4 and TRBJ2-3, with D tentatively TRBD2 (6 bases). Germline V gives CDR1 MRHNA, CDR2 SNTAGT. This CDR3 spans 15 amino acids. V was shortened by 3 bases and J by 0 bases, with 10 bases between the two germline ends. CDR3 bases read: TGTGCCAGCAGTGAAGGCAGCGGGAGCACAGATACG. This encodes CASSEGSGSTDT. The entire CDR3 reads CASSEGSGSTDTQYF.

CDR3: CASSSPQGAGSPLHF. The CDR3 bases that were read are TGTGCCAGCAGTTCTCCACAGGGGGCTGGGTCACCC. This chain links TRBV28 with TRBJ1-6; 9 bases map to TRBD1. The read is 3 residues too short to cover the CDR3 end, so that end is filled in from the germline J gene. Per the germline V gene, CDR1 is MDHEN and CDR2 is SYDVKM. Germline trimming cut 4 bases from V and 10 bases from J; bases unmatched to any gene: 8. The CDR3 sequence is 15 residues long.

As regards this clone: The read ends 3 residues early relative to the CDR3; the germline J gene fills the gap. The chain recombines TRBV7-9 with TRBJ2-7, with D perhaps matching TRBD2 (7 bases). The CDR3 loop spans 13 amino acids. V was trimmed by 11 bases and J by 5 bases, leaving 19 bases between them. Germline V CDR1 and CDR2: SEHNR, FQNEAQ (reference sequence). The CDR3 region is CAWGGGGGDEQYF. The part of the CDR3 DNA that was read is TGTGCCTGGGGAGGGGGGGGCGGCGACGAG.

The CDR3 protein is CASSGFSSYEQYF. Incomplete CDR3 DNA: TGTGCCAGCAGCGGCTTCAGCTCCTACGAG. This chain connects TRBV11-1 to TRBJ2-7, with no clear D. The read terminates 3 residues ahead of where the CDR3 ends, so the germline J gene completes it. The CDR3 has 13 amino acids. Deletions cut 5 bases from V and 0 bases from J, with 8 bases between. From germline, CDR1 is SGHAT and CDR2 FQDESV (reference sequence).

About this clone: The CDR3 is cut off 3 residues early in the read; its end comes from the germline J gene. The rearrangement links TRBV11-3 to TRBJ2-1, with D perhaps matching TRBD2 (6 bases). Per germline, CDR1 SGHNT and CDR2 YENEEA. V was pared by 5 bases and J by 7 bases, with 18 bases between. CDR3 size: 15 residues. The DNA read from the CDR3 is TGTGCCAGCAGCCTACTGGTGGCAGGGAGGAATGAG. This gives the protein CASSLLVAGRNE. The full CDR3 is CASSLLVAGRNEQFF.

About this clone: With the read ending 3 residues before the CDR3 end, the germline J gene is used to fill in that end. This chain joins TRBV4-2 and TRBJ2-1, with TRBD2 identical over 11 bases. V trimming: 0 bases; J trimming: 0 bases; junction bases outside the gene matches: 7. The CDR3 contains 19 residues. Germline assignment: CDR1 LGHNA and CDR2 YNFKEQ. The part of the CDR3 DNA that was read is TGTGCCAGCAGCCAAGATGGACTAGCGGGTGCGAGCTCCTACAATGAG. Protein sequence: CASSQDGLAGASSYNE. The full CDR3 sequence reads CASSQDGLAGASSYNEQFF.

Note on this clone: Sequencing ends 3 residues short of the CDR3 end; the germline J gene provides the rest. V is TRBV20-1 and J is TRBJ2-1, with TRBD2 matching over 9 bases. The CDR3 is made up of 15 amino acids. V was pared by 5 bases and J by 2 bases, with 7 bases of the junction left unmatched. The germline V gene has CDR1 DFQATT and CDR2 SNEGSKA (reference sequence). The covered CDR3 bases are TGCAGTGCTCCTGAGAGCGGGAGGACCTACAATGAG. As protein: CSAPESGRTYNE. Given in full, the CDR3 is CSAPESGRTYNEQFF.

Notes on this clone: The read is 3 residues too short to cover the CDR3 end, so that end is filled in from the germline J gene. J is TRBJ2-5 and V is TRBV9; 8 bases agree with TRBD2. The CDR3 sequence is 15 residues long. The germline CDR1 and CDR2 sequences are SGDLS and YYNGEE. The V and J ends lost 1 base and 5 bases, in that order; junction bases with no gene match: 7. CDR3 bases read: TGTGCCAGCAGCGTATCCGGGGGGGCTTTCGAGACC. It translates to CASSVSGGAFET. In full, the CDR3 is CASSVSGGAFETQYF.

Regarding this clone: The read gets to within 3 residues of the CDR3 end, and the germline J gene fills in the rest. The rearrangement joins TRBV5-4 to TRBJ2-1, with D perhaps matching TRBD1 (5 bases). The germline gives CDR1 SGHNT, CDR2 YYREEE (reference sequence). The CDR3 spans 13 residues. The ends were cut back, 1 base at V and 8 bases at J, with 10 bases in the middle. CDR3 DNA (partial): TGTGCCAGCAGCTTGCAGGGTCCGGATGAG. Residues: CASSLQGPDE. In full, the CDR3 reads CASSLQGPDEQFF.

With respect to this clone: From the germline J gene comes the end of the CDR3, since the read stops 3 residues before it. The rearrangement links TRBV7-2 to TRBJ2-5; D gene uncertain. V was pared by 5 bases and J by 4 bases, with 11 bases between. From germline, CDR1 is SGHTA and CDR2 FQGNSA. This CDR3 is built from 13 residues. Here the CDR3 reads CASSLRVTETQYF. The sequenced part of the CDR3 DNA is TGTGCCAGCAGCCTACGGGTGACAGAGACC. Supplemented by reference TRBV7-2 and TRBJ2-5, the full variable domain reads GAGVSQSPSNKVTEKGKDVELRCDPISGHTALYWYRQSLGQGLEFLIYFQGNSAPDKSGLPSDRFSAERTGGSVSTLTIQRTQQEDSAVYLCASSLRVTETQYFGPGTRLLVL.

Comment on this clone: Sequencing ends 3 residues short of the CDR3 end; the germline J gene provides the rest. The chain carries TRBV19 and TRBJ1-2, with 8 nucleotides matching TRBD1. Looked up from germline, CDR1 is LNHDA and CDR2 is SQIVND (reference sequence). The CDR3 length is 15 residues. The ends lost 6 bases at V and 5 bases at J; junction bases unmatched: 11. The CDR3 bases that were read are TGTGCCAGTAGGCCACCTGGAGACAGGGGATATGGC. Its translation: CASRPPGDRGYG. The entire CDR3 sequence reads CASRPPGDRGYGYTF.